The 17 T cell receptor beta chains in this list originate from one sample, sequenced in a study of T cell responses to AZD1222 COVID-19 vaccine. TCRdb's table, derived via immunoSEQ multiplex PCR, lists solely in-frame clones and lacks some. The sample's table shows 150,000 or so clones. Sequencing was done on a sample of peripheral blood. The receptors were sampled from an adult in good health.

The CDR3 DNA follows: TGTGCCAGCAGTTGGGGCCGGGACAGTAACACAGATACGCAGTATTTT. Translated, it gives CASSWGRDSNTDTQYF. The chain carries TRBV6-5 and TRBJ2-3; 7 bases are a match to TRBD1. The CDR3 covers 16 residues. Unmatched junction bases numbered 9, after V lost 4 bases and J lost 2 bases. Germline V gene data show CDR1 as MNHEY and CDR2 as SVGAGI.

The chain employs TRBV21-1 and TRBJ2-6; the D call of TRBD1 is as the table states it, not checked on the DNA. TRBV21-1 is annotated as a pseudogene. The CDR3 is 17 residues long. DNA of the CDR3: TGTGCCAGCAGGTCCGGGACAGGACAATCTGGGGCCAACGTCCTGACTTTC. Its translation: CASRSGTGQSGANVLTF.

The chain couples TRBV27 to TRBJ1-4; D is ambiguous. V was pared by 0 bases and J by 5 bases, with 13 bases between. CDR1 is MNHEY, CDR2 SMNVEV, per germline (reference sequence). CDR3 size: 16 residues. This CDR3 reads CASSLSIPLPNEKLFF. CDR3 nucleotides: TGTGCCAGCAGTTTATCGATCCCTTTGCCGAATGAAAAACTGTTTTTT.

The chain couples TRBV6-5 to TRBJ1-2; 9 positions agree with TRBD1. CDR1 is MNHEY, CDR2 SVGAGI, per germline. The ends lost 6 bases at V and 3 bases at J; junction bases unmatched: 5. This CDR3 has 14 residues. The CDR3 spells CASRAGTGHYGYTF. CDR3 in DNA: TGTGCCAGCAGGGCCGGGACAGGGCACTATGGCTACACCTTC.

The V and J genes are TRBV2 and TRBJ1-5; D remains unclear. The length of the CDR3 is 14 residues. Germline loops: CDR1 SNHLY, CDR2 FYNNEI. Trimming left V 6 bases short and J 6 bases short, with 15 bases between. CDR3 sequence (DNA): TGTGCCAGCAGACTGAGAGGCACTCTTCAGCCCCAGCATTTT. Its protein is CASRLRGTLQPQHF.

The chain links TRBV19 to TRBJ1-6; TRBD1 aligns across 8 bases. From germline, CDR1 is LNHDA and CDR2 SQIVND (reference sequence). The CDR3 extends over 14 amino acids. With V trimmed by 5 bases and J by 10 bases, 7 bases remained unmatched. The CDR3 DNA follows: TGTGCCAGTAGTGAACGACAGGGGAGGTCACCCCTCCACTTT. Translating it yields CASSERQGRSPLHF. The full variable domain, with the rest looked up from reference TRBV19 and TRBJ1-6, is DGGITQSPKYLFRKEGQNVTLSCEQNLNHDAMYWYRQDPGQGLRLIYYSQIVNDFQKGDIAEGYSVSREKKESFPLTVTSAQKNPTAFYLCASSERQGRSPLHFGNGTRLTVT.

The chain joins TRBV7-2 to TRBJ1-1; 9 nucleotides agree with TRBD1. Germline CDR1 is SGHTA and CDR2 is FQGNSA. The CDR3 spans 16 residues. V lost 5 bases, J lost 0 bases, and 7 bases stayed unmatched. CDR3 DNA sequence: TGTGCCAGCAGCCCAACAGGGGGCAGGGTGAACACTGAAGCTTTCTTT. Residues: CASSPTGGRVNTEAFF. Full variable domain (outside the CDR3, taken from reference TRBV7-2 and TRBJ1-1): GAGVSQSPSNKVTEKGKDVELRCDPISGHTALYWYRQSLGQGLEFLIYFQGNSAPDKSGLPSDRFSAERTGGSVSTLTIQRTQQEDSAVYLCASSPTGGRVNTEAFFGQGTRLTVV.

This sequence joins TRBV6-5 and TRBJ2-7, with D possibly being TRBD1 (6 bases). Per germline, CDR1 MNHEY and CDR2 SVGAGI. This CDR3 comprises 15 residues. V gave up 6 bases and J gave up 3 bases, with 18 bases separating them. The CDR3 DNA reads as TGTGCCAGCAGGGATCCGGGACAAGGAATCTACGAGCAGTACTTC. Amino acid sequence: CASRDPGQGIYEQYF.

V usage is TRBV15 and J usage is TRBJ2-2; 11 bases align to TRBD1. V dropped 2 bases and J dropped 5; count of bases not matched to a gene: 4. CDR1 and CDR2 from the germline V gene are LNHNV and YYDKDF (reference sequence). The CDR3 sequence is 16 residues long. CDR3 in DNA: TGTGCCACCAGCAGACTCGGGACAGGGGGAACCGGGGAGCTGTTTTTT. This gives the protein CATSRLGTGGTGELFF.

The V and J genes are TRBV18 and TRBJ1-3, with 9 nucleotides matching TRBD1. The CDR3 has 14 amino acids. Germline V lookup: CDR1 KGHSH, CDR2 LQKENI. J gave up 3 bases and V 6 bases, and 3 bases lay outside the gene matches. The CDR3 is CASSDRGVGNTIYF. CDR3 bases: TGTGCCAGCTCGGACAGGGGTGTTGGAAACACCATATATTTT.

The chain is built from TRBV4-3 and TRBJ2-1, with D perhaps matching TRBD2 (5 bases). V lost 1 base to trimming and J lost 5 bases, with 12 bases between them. CDR1 LGHNA and CDR2 YSLEER come from the germline V gene. This CDR3 has 15 amino acids. The CDR3 DNA reads as TGCGCCAGCAGCCAAGTAGGAGGTTTGCACAATGAGCAGTTCTTC. This encodes CASSQVGGLHNEQFF.

The rearrangement links TRBV27 to TRBJ2-1; 9 nucleotides agree with TRBD2. The V gene end was trimmed by 6 bases and the J gene end by 9 bases; junction bases not matched to a gene: 12. The CDR3 contains 15 residues. Germline V gene data show CDR1 as MNHEY and CDR2 as SMNVEV (reference sequence). The CDR3 is CASRTSSGVLREQFF. For the CDR3, the DNA is TGTGCCAGCAGGACATCTAGCGGGGTACTCCGTGAGCAGTTCTTC.

The chain has TRBV30 and TRBJ1-2; possibly TRBD1 for D (5 bases). V was shortened by 4 bases and J by 5 bases, with 23 bases between the two germline ends. CDR1 is GTSNPN, CDR2 SVGIG, per germline (reference sequence). This CDR3 comprises 16 residues. CDR3 sequence reads: CAWNSGTGRVRYGYTF. CDR3 nucleotide sequence: TGTGCCTGGAATTCAGGGACGGGGCGCGTCAGATATGGCTACACCTTC. The whole variable domain, filled in from reference TRBV30 and TRBJ1-2, reads SQTIHQWPATLVQPVGSPLSLECTVEGTSNPNLYWYRQAAGRGLQLLFYSVGIGQISSEVPQNLSASRPQDRQFILSSKKLLLSDSGFYLCAWNSGTGRVRYGYTFGSGTRLTVV.

The genes are TRBV19 and TRBJ1-6, with 8 bases matching TRBD1. CDR3 length equals 14 residues. CDR1 is LNHDA, CDR2 SQIVND, per germline (reference sequence). V lost 10 bases to trimming and J lost 6 bases; unmatched junction nucleotides: 8. The CDR3 nucleotides read TGTGCCACCCAGGGGGCCCAATCTAATTCACCCCTCCACTTT. Its translation is CATQGAQSNSPLHF.

The CDR3 sequence is CSVDPRGGGRSTEAFF. The CDR3 DNA sequence: TGCAGCGTTGACCCCCGGGGAGGGGGCCGGAGCACTGAAGCTTTCTTT. The genes are TRBV29-1 and TRBJ1-1; 7 nucleotides agree with TRBD1. V was clipped by 3 bases and J by 4 bases; unmatched bases: 14. This CDR3 is built from 16 residues. Germline lookup yields CDR1 SQVTM and CDR2 ANQGSEA.

The rearrangement links TRBV18 to TRBJ2-7; TRBD1 agrees at 7 bases. The CDR3 length is 15 residues. Per the germline V gene, CDR1 is KGHSH and CDR2 is LQKENI. J was trimmed by 0 bases and V by 2 bases; bases with no gene match: 4. CDR3 sequence: CASSPAGDSSYEQYF. The CDR3 region has the DNA TGTGCCAGCTCACCAGCAGGGGACAGCTCCTACGAGCAGTACTTC.

V is TRBV6-2 or TRBV6-3 and J is TRBJ2-7; D is uncertain. There are 11 residues in the CDR3. The V end was cut by 5 bases, the J end by 2 bases, with 4 bases between. CDR1 is MNHEY and CDR2 is SVGEGT in the germline V gene. The CDR3 nucleotides are TGTGCCAGCAGTATCACCTACGAGCAGTACTTC. Translation gives CASSITYEQYF.